The 2 T cell receptor beta chains listed next were all sequenced from one sample in a study of OX40 agonist ivuxolimab in advanced cancers. Assay used: immunoSEQ multiplex PCR; TCRdb lists only in-frame clones, some missing. The data show about 89,000 clones, with approximately 90% seen just once and roughly 0.3% held by the top ten. Sequencing was performed on CD4+ or CD8+ T cells sorted from blood, taken in a trial of the OX40 agonist ivuxolimab. The receptors come from an adult with an advanced solid tumor such as melanoma, head and neck, liver or kidney cancer.

The J gene is TRBJ2-7, the V gene TRBV18, with 7 bases that match TRBD2. This CDR3 has 18 residues. With 2 bases clipped from V and 3 bases from J, the junction kept 16 bases outside the gene matches. The germline V gene has CDR1 KGHSH and CDR2 LQKENI. The CDR3, as DNA: TGTGCCAGCTCACCAACTGGGCCCACCGGGACTAAGGACTACGAGCAGTACTTC. Translating it yields CASSPTGPTGTKDYEQYF.

The chain is built from TRBV27 and TRBJ2-7, with 8 bases matching TRBD1. Germline V gene sequence: CDR1 MNHEY, CDR2 SMNVEV (reference sequence). Losses at the gene ends were 0 bases for V and 0 bases for J; bases not matched to a gene: 4. There are 16 residues in the CDR3. The DNA of the CDR3 is TGTGCCAGCAGTTTATCTGGTACAGGGGGCTCCTACGAGCAGTACTTC. Protein product: CASSLSGTGGSYEQYF.